Each of the 16 T cell receptor beta chains below was sequenced from the same sample in a study of T cell responses to AZD1222 COVID-19 vaccine. The table came from immunoSEQ multiplex PCR; TCRdb's copy has only in-frame clones and leaves some out. The repertoire holds 140,000 to 150,000 clones, with around 87% as singletons. This sample comprised peripheral blood, obtained on day 0 of AZD1222 vaccination. Receptors were obtained from an adult in good health.

This clone has just one count. The V call is TRBV28, the J call TRBJ1-5; possibly TRBD1 for D (5 bases). The V gene lost 11 bases and the J gene lost 2 bases, with 19 bases spanning the gap. The germline CDR1 and CDR2 sequences are MDHEN and SYDVKM. There are 15 residues in the CDR3. The CDR3 coding sequence is TGTGCCTCCCGGGGCGGGGATAGGGGCAATCAGCCCCAGCATTTT. Protein product: CASRGGDRGNQPQHF.

This clone was counted a single time. The chain carries TRBV30 and TRBJ1-2, with D hard to call. This CDR3 contains 14 residues. Germline CDR1 is GTSNPN and CDR2 is SVGIG (reference sequence). Trimming shortened V by 4 bases and J by 2 bases, and 14 bases separated the two germline ends. The CDR3 DNA sequence: TGTGCCTGGACCACAGCTTTAGTGAACTATGGCTACACCTTC. Amino acids: CAWTTALVNYGYTF.

This sequence joins TRBV6-4 and TRBJ2-3, with D perhaps TRBD2 (6 bases). The ends were cut back, 0 bases at V and 2 bases at J, with 9 bases in the middle. Germline values: CDR1 MRHNA, CDR2 SNTAGT. The CDR3 is 15 residues long. CDR3 region: CASSDSAGFTDTQYF. The CDR3 nucleotides read TGTGCCAGCAGTGACTCGGCGGGGTTCACAGATACGCAGTATTTT.

CDR3 DNA: TGTGCCAGCAGCTTGGTGCCAGGCACAGATACGCAGTATTTT. It translates to CASSLVPGTDTQYF. V and J are TRBV5-8 and TRBJ2-3; D gene ambiguous. Trimming removed 0 bases from V and 1 base from J, with 6 bases in between. Germline V CDR1 and CDR2: SGHTS, YDEGEE. CDR3 size: 14 residues.

The V call is TRBV9, the J call TRBJ2-1; 9 bases match TRBD2. This CDR3 has 18 residues. The V gene's germline CDR1 is SGDLS and CDR2 YYNGEE. Trimming cost V 3 bases and J 4 bases; bases outside gene matches: 14. The CDR3 DNA reads as TGTGCCAGCAGCGGCCCTAGGGGAGCGGGAGGTGATTACAATGAGCAGTTCTTC. Encoded protein: CASSGPRGAGGDYNEQFF.

This clone was picked up a small number of times. This rearrangement joins TRBV30 to TRBJ1-1, with D unclear. In germline, CDR1 is GTSNPN, CDR2 SVGIG (reference sequence). The CDR3 sequence is 12 residues long. The CDR3 DNA sequence: TGTACTACTACAAACTGGAACACTGAAGCTTTCTTT. Translation: CTTTNWNTEAFF.

The chain joins TRBV7-9 to TRBJ2-3; D might be TRBD2 (6 bases). The V end lost 5 bases, the J end lost 2 bases, and 14 bases lay between the germline ends. This CDR3 has 15 amino acids. Germline V gene sequence: CDR1 SEHNR, CDR2 FQNEAQ (reference sequence). The CDR3 nucleotides are TGTGCCAGCAGCCAAACTGGCGGGAACACAGATACGCAGTATTTT. Amino acid sequence: CASSQTGGNTDTQYF. The full variable domain, rest sourced from reference TRBV7-9 and TRBJ2-3, is DTGVSQNPRHKITKRGQNVTFRCDPISEHNRLYWYRQTLGQGPEFLTYFQNEAQLEKSRLLSDRFSAERPKGSFSTLEIQRTEQGDSAMYLCASSQTGGNTDTQYFGPGTRLTVL.

This sequence joins TRBV19 and TRBJ1-2; D ambiguous. Trimming pared 6 bases from V and 4 bases from J, leaving 24 bases between. CDR3 length equals 17 residues. CDR1 is LNHDA, CDR2 SQIVND, per germline (reference sequence). The CDR3 is CASRPRGDFGRGYGYTF. As DNA, the CDR3 is TGTGCCAGTAGGCCGCGAGGCGACTTCGGCAGAGGCTATGGCTACACCTTC.

This clone occurred a few times. The chain joins TRBV5-1 to TRBJ1-6, with D maybe TRBD1 (5 bases). This CDR3 region has 16 residues. The V gene lost 0 bases and the J gene lost 5 bases, with 12 bases spanning the gap. CDR1 SGHRS and CDR2 YFSETQ come from the germline V gene. The CDR3 nucleotides are TGCGCCAGCAGCTTGGTTCAGGGTAGCGATAATTCACCCCTCCACTTT. It translates to CASSLVQGSDNSPLHF.

The CDR3, as DNA: TGTGCCAGCAGTTACTTAGCGGGGGGGCGTGAGCAGTTCTTC. This encodes CASSYLAGGREQFF. This chain connects TRBV6-5 to TRBJ2-1; 11 bases match TRBD2. This CDR3 has 14 residues. Germline assignment: CDR1 MNHEY and CDR2 SVGAGI. J was trimmed by 9 bases and V by 1 base; bases with no gene match: 2.

V is TRBV5-1 and J is TRBJ2-7; no clear D. V gave up 6 bases and J gave up 0 bases, with 7 bases separating them. The CDR3 length is 12 residues. Germline CDR1 reads SGHRS; CDR2 reads YFSETQ. CDR3 in amino acids: CASTSGSYEQYF. In DNA form, the CDR3 reads TGCGCCAGCACCAGTGGCTCCTACGAGCAGTACTTC.

The chain links TRBV5-5 to TRBJ1-1; D uncertain. Germline CDR1 is SGHKS and CDR2 is YYEKEE (reference sequence). This CDR3 is built from 14 residues. V gave up 3 bases and J gave up 3 bases, with 12 bases separating them. This CDR3 is CASSSLTGYTEAFF. The DNA of the CDR3 is TGTGCCAGCAGCTCGTTGACTGGGTACACTGAAGCTTTCTTT.

Regarding this clone: Other nucleotide sequences in the sample specify the same CDR3. This chain joins TRBV6-5 and TRBJ1-1; D ambiguous. Germline V gives CDR1 MNHEY, CDR2 SVGAGI. Trimming pared 0 bases from V and 1 base from J, leaving 3 bases between. CDR3 length: 13 residues. The CDR3 DNA reads as TGTGCCAGCAGTTACTCCAAGAACACTGAAGCTTTCTTT. Protein: CASSYSKNTEAFF.

The chain is built from TRBV19 and TRBJ1-6; a possible D gene is TRBD1 (5 bases). The V gene lost 0 bases and the J gene lost 9 bases, with 12 bases spanning the gap. Germline V gives CDR1 LNHDA, CDR2 SQIVND (reference sequence). There are 15 residues in the CDR3. DNA for the CDR3: TGTGCCAGTAGTATAGATATGGGGGGACGTTCACCCCTCCACTTT. Translation: CASSIDMGGRSPLHF.

This chain links TRBV4-1 with TRBJ2-2, with TRBD1 as a possible D gene (6 bases). V was pared by 4 bases and J by 2 bases, with 11 bases between. Germline values: CDR1 MGHRA, CDR2 YSYEKL. The CDR3 consists of 15 residues. CDR3 loop: CASSRKDSNTGELFF. CDR3 nucleotides: TGCGCCAGCAGCCGAAAGGACAGTAACACCGGGGAGCTGTTTTTT.

This clone was seen only once. This rearrangement joins TRBV7-9 to TRBJ2-1; 10 bases map to TRBD2. V dropped 1 base and J dropped 4; count of bases not matched to a gene: 7. Per the germline V gene, CDR1 is SEHNR and CDR2 is FQNEAQ (reference sequence). The CDR3 loop spans 17 amino acids. CDR3 DNA sequence: TGTGCCAGCAGCTTAGTTGTAGCGGGGGGTCCATACAATGAGCAGTTCTTC. Encoded protein: CASSLVVAGGPYNEQFF.